The 18 T cell receptor beta chains below were found in one sample sequenced in a study of T-cell memory formation after mild COVID-19. In TCRdb, the 5' RACE reads were re-called with MiXCR into one record per CDR3 protein. The sample lists 430,000 or so distinct CDR3 sequences; about 23% were seen once. The sequenced material came from PBMCs or a T cell subset sorted from them (not recorded which). The receptors here all came from an adult woman who had mild COVID-19 (a few samples of this study predate the infection). Cell type and time point are not known.

This clonotype was detected only a few times. This rearrangement joins TRBV9 to TRBJ2-3; perhaps D is TRBD1 or TRBD2 (5 bases each). Germline V gene sequence: CDR1 SGDLS, CDR2 YYNGEE. This CDR3 comprises 15 residues. Deletions cut 2 bases from V and 6 bases from J, with 16 bases between. The CDR3 nucleotides are TGTGCCAGCAGCGTGGGACCACCGGTCGGCGATACGCAGTATTTT. This sequence encodes CASSVGPPVGDTQYF.

V gene TRBV4-2 combines with J gene TRBJ2-3; D is undetermined. CDR1 is LGHNA and CDR2 is YNFKEQ in the germline V gene. V lost 3 bases to trimming and J lost 2 bases, with 3 bases between them. This CDR3 spans 12 amino acids. The CDR3: CASSQPTDTQYF. As DNA, the CDR3 is TGTGCCAGCAGCCAGCCCACAGATACGCAGTATTTT.

The chain joins TRBV10-2 to TRBJ1-1, with 7 bases that match TRBD1. The germline gives CDR1 WSHSY, CDR2 SAAADI. V shed 7 bases and J 4 bases; nucleotides not matched to a gene: 3. There are 12 residues in the CDR3. CDR3 DNA sequence: TGCGCCAGCAAGCCAGGGGGCACTGAAGCTTTCTTT. This encodes CASKPGGTEAFF.

The chain uses TRBV18 and TRBJ2-1; D unclear. This CDR3 comprises 15 residues. CDR1 and CDR2 (germline): KGHSH, LQKENI. V was pared by 0 bases and J by 11 bases, with 17 bases between. CDR3 sequence reads: CASSPPMKGSRKQFF. CDR3 in DNA: TGTGCCAGCTCACCACCCATGAAGGGAAGCAGGAAGCAGTTCTTC.

The V call is TRBV9, the J call TRBJ2-7, with D perhaps TRBD1 or TRBD2 (5 bases each). With 0 bases removed from V and 5 bases from J, the gap between germline ends came to 18 bases. The germline V gene has CDR1 SGDLS and CDR2 YYNGEE. The CDR3 extends over 16 amino acids. The CDR3 DNA sequence: TGTGCCAGCAGCGTAGGACTCTGGGGACGCACGGACGAGCAGTACTTC. It encodes CASSVGLWGRTDEQYF.

The chain joins TRBV6-5 to TRBJ2-3, with 7 bases fitting TRBD1. CDR3 size: 15 residues. Per germline, CDR1 MNHEY and CDR2 SVGAGI. V gave up 2 bases and J gave up 6 bases; unmatched junction bases: 8. Here the CDR3 DNA reads TGTGCCAGCAGTTACGCCGGAACAGGGGTGGATACGCAGTATTTT. This gives the protein CASSYAGTGVDTQYF.

This clonotype was counted ten times or more. The chain recombines TRBV5-1 with TRBJ2-7; possibly TRBD1 for D (5 bases). This CDR3 region has 13 residues. Between the trimmed V and J ends, which lost 3 bases and 3 bases, there was a span of 10 bases. Looked up from germline, CDR1 is SGHRS and CDR2 is YFSETQ. The CDR3 DNA reads TGCGCCAGCAGCTCGAAGGACATCTACGAGCAGTACTTC. Translating it yields CASSSKDIYEQYF.

This clonotype was counted a few times. This rearrangement joins TRBV7-9 to TRBJ2-3, with 12 bases fitting TRBD1. V was pared by 5 bases and J by 2 bases, with 8 bases of the junction left unmatched. The CDR3 is 17 amino acids. The V gene's germline CDR1 is SEHNR and CDR2 FQNEAQ (reference sequence). The CDR3 reads CASSPQGTGGPTDTQYF. CDR3 sequence (DNA): TGTGCCAGCAGCCCCCAGGGGACAGGGGGCCCCACAGATACGCAGTATTTT.

This clonotype has more than one count but fewer than ten. This chain uses TRBV18 with TRBJ2-7; 13 bases are a match to TRBD2. In germline, CDR1 is KGHSH, CDR2 LQKENI. J was trimmed by 5 bases and V by 1 base; bases with no gene match: 5. CDR3 size: 16 residues. CDR3 sequence (DNA): TGTGCCAGCTCACCACGGACTAGCGGGAGCGTCCACGAGCAGTACTTC. Its translation is CASSPRTSGSVHEQYF.

This rearrangement joins TRBV2 to TRBJ1-5; D unresolved. V shed 4 bases and J shed 3 bases, with 7 bases lying between them. The CDR3 spans 13 residues. The germline gives CDR1 SNHLY, CDR2 FYNNEI. The CDR3 protein is CASSAQVNQPQHF. CDR3 sequence (DNA): TGTGCCAGCAGTGCCCAGGTCAATCAGCCCCAGCATTTT.

This sequence joins TRBV7-8 and TRBJ2-5, with 12 nucleotides matching TRBD2. V lost 4 bases to trimming and J lost 5 bases; unmatched junction nucleotides: 11. Germline lookup yields CDR1 SGHVS and CDR2 FQNEAQ. The CDR3 length is 17 residues. CDR3 protein: CASSYRGLAGGLETQYF. CDR3 bases: TGTGCCAGCAGCTACCGGGGTCTAGCGGGAGGGTTGGAGACCCAGTACTTC.

V is TRBV7-8 and J is TRBJ1-1; D call uncertain. In germline, CDR1 is SGHVS, CDR2 FQNEAQ. Deletions cut 5 bases from V and 1 base from J, with 11 bases between. This CDR3 is 14 amino acids long. CDR3 DNA sequence: TGTGCCAGCAGCAGGAGGGCGGCGAACACTGAAGCTTTCTTT. This translates into CASSRRAANTEAFF.

This clonotype was counted between two and nine times. CDR3 coding DNA: TGCAGCGTTGAAGAGGCAGGCGGCTACGAGCAGTACTTC. This sequence encodes CSVEEAGGYEQYF. This chain joins TRBV29-1 and TRBJ2-7; D not resolved. CDR3 length equals 13 residues. Trimming removed 0 bases at V and 3 bases at J, with 9 bases between. Per germline, CDR1 SQVTM and CDR2 ANQGSEA.

This clonotype was observed a handful of times. The V gene is TRBV7-9, the J gene TRBJ2-1; 7 bases map to TRBD1. V trimming: 5 bases; J trimming: 0 bases; junction bases outside the gene matches: 16. Germline V gene data show CDR1 as SEHNR and CDR2 as FQNEAQ (reference sequence). The CDR3 spans 19 residues. In nucleotides, the CDR3 is TGTGCCAGCAGCCCCGGGACAGTGAATCCCAGGGGCTCCTACAATGAGCAGTTCTTC. This codes for CASSPGTVNPRGSYNEQFF.

This clonotype was counted at least ten times. The chain couples TRBV20-1 to TRBJ1-2; unclear D gene. Germline V gives CDR1 DFQATT, CDR2 SNEGSKA (reference sequence). The CDR3 has 15 amino acids. Trimming pared 6 bases from V and 4 bases from J, leaving 21 bases between. CDR3 in DNA: TGCAGTGCGGGCGGGTGGAGCCCTAAGAGCTATGGCTACACCTTC. Translated: CSAGGWSPKSYGYTF.

The chain is built from TRBV20-1 and TRBJ1-1; 9 bases align to TRBD1. The germline gives CDR1 DFQATT, CDR2 SNEGSKA (reference sequence). The trim removed 3 bases at V and 11 bases at J, leaving 13 bases unmatched. This CDR3 is 14 amino acids long. As DNA, the CDR3 is TGCAGTGCTAGTATTGGACAGGGGATATTCGGGGCTTTCTTT. Its protein product is CSASIGQGIFGAFF.

V is TRBV5-1 and J is TRBJ1-3, with 9 bases matching TRBD1. The V gene end was trimmed by 4 bases and the J gene end by 0 bases; junction bases not matched to a gene: 5. Germline V lookup: CDR1 SGHRS, CDR2 YFSETQ. This CDR3 comprises 16 residues. CDR3 in amino acids: CASSPGTGSSGNTIYF. As DNA, the CDR3 is TGCGCCAGCAGCCCAGGGACAGGGAGCTCTGGAAACACCATATATTTT.

The chain uses TRBV7-9 and TRBJ2-1; D unresolved. The CDR3 loop spans 13 amino acids. Germline V gene sequence: CDR1 SEHNR, CDR2 FQNEAQ (reference sequence). V was shortened by 5 bases and J by 2 bases, with 7 bases between the two germline ends. The CDR3 DNA is TGTGCCAGCAGCCTGAGTACCTACAATGAGCAGTTCTTC. Its protein is CASSLSTYNEQFF. Together with reference TRBV7-9 and TRBJ2-1, the CDR3 gives the full variable domain: DTGVSQNPRHKITKRGQNVTFRCDPISEHNRLYWYRQTLGQGPEFLTYFQNEAQLEKSRLLSDRFSAERPKGSFSTLEIQRTEQGDSAMYLCASSLSTYNEQFFGPGTRLTVL.